The sequence of this T cell receptor (beta chain) was determined in a study of beta chain features in type 1 diabetes. Since all of the isolated RNA was reverse transcribed, expressed TCRB transcripts were what got sequenced. Clones were read by immunoSEQ multiplex PCR, and TCRdb kept only the in-frame ones, dropping some. The table has around 240,000 clones, approximately 16% seen once; the top ten hold 0.065% to 0.095%. V was shortened by 3 bases and J by 2 bases, with 16 bases between the two germline ends. The CDR3 covers 16 residues. The germline V gene has CDR1 SEHNR and CDR2 FQNEAQ (reference sequence). Study-wide points: Using cDNA template may skew counts toward highly expressing activated cells. A possible short-template PCR bias applies equally to patients and controls. Shortening that was moderate but significant affected the TCRB CDR3s of Type 1 diabetes patients in all four CD4+ subsets.

The table lists this clone with a few counts. The antigen is not known. The collection from each donor was one heparinised blood draw averaging approximately 110 mL. Researchers reported sorting CD4+ naive, central memory, regulatory and stem cell-like memory cells via CD45RO/CCR7/CD25/CD127/CD95/CD27. Sequences were obtained from naive CD4+ T cells from blood. This TCR was recovered from a man aged 30-40 years with type 1 diabetes. J is TRBJ2-5 and V is TRBV7-9; TRBD2 might be the D (5 bases). The DNA for the CDR3 is TGTGCCAGCAGCTTGATTGGGAGACTAAATCAAGAGACCCAGTACTTC. Protein: CASSLIGRLNQETQYF.